This TCR beta chain was identified in a study of metastatic and nonmetastatic thyroid tumors. Study in general: Repertoires were compared across blood and tumor or nodule tissue from malignant and benign thyroid patients.

Trimming stripped 0 bases from V and 6 bases from J, with 12 bases between. The CDR3 runs to 15 residues. Germline CDR1 is MNHEY and CDR2 is SVGEGT. Patients had received no treatment of any kind before thyroid surgery. Authors' data handling: In papillary thyroid cancer, a distant-metastasis classifier was built using CDR3 differences across clinicopathological groups. TCRdb re-clonotyped the PCR reads through MiXCR. These V and J calls derive from TCRdb rather than the authors' analysis. This table has more than 4,000 clones, 35% appearing once. The sequence was collected from a female donor with papillary thyroid cancer or a benign thyroid nodule (not recorded which). Some clones in this sample may be carry-over from other donors' samples. Sequencing was performed on adjacent normal tissue. The V call is TRBV6-2 or TRBV6-3, the J call TRBJ2-1, with a weak D call TRBD1 (6 bases). CDR3: CASSYSEDRINEQFF. The CDR3 bases are TGTGCCAGCAGTTACTCGGAGGACAGAATCAATGAGCAGTTCTTC.